This TCR beta chain was obtained from a study of cytotoxic CD8 clonotypes in ibrutinib-treated CLL. Study details: Mean values per sample were 260,000 or so productive templates and 75,000 to 100,000 productive rearrangements. Study-wide results and caveats: Against age-matched healthy donors, baseline clonality ran higher and tracked circulating CD8+ T-cell counts.

For this clone: Antigen: not known.

The method was immunoSEQ multiplex PCR; TCRdb's version includes in-frame clones alone and lacks a portion of them. In the table there are around 200,000 clones, approximately 79% of which are singletons. Deletions cut 5 bases from V and 4 bases from J, with 14 bases between. Germline loops: CDR1 MNHEY, CDR2 SMNVEV (reference sequence). The length of the CDR3 is 14 residues. The chain carries TRBV27 and TRBJ2-5; maybe TRBD1 (6 bases). The sequence derives from a human donor with chronic lymphocytic leukemia. The specimen was PBMCs, collected after 12 months of ibrutinib treatment. The CDR3 DNA sequence: TGTGCCAGCAGTCCGACGACAGGTCGAGAGACCCAGTACTTC. This codes for CASSPTTGRETQYF.